Listed here are 2 T cell receptor beta chains from one sample, sequenced in a study of response to subunit inactivated influenza vaccine. TCRdb used MiXCR to reprocess the RT-PCR reads, holding one entry per CDR3 protein. Of about 190,000 distinct CDR3 sequences in the sample, approximately 15% were seen once. Sample: CD8+ T cells sorted from PBMCs, taken roughly 5 days after vaccination. Every receptor here comes from a man aged 50 or older who received an inactivated influenza vaccine.

This clonotype has only a few counts. The chain couples TRBV5-1 to TRBJ1-1, with TRBD1 matching over 7 bases. The germline CDR1 and CDR2 sequences are SGHRS and YFSETQ. The CDR3 is made up of 14 amino acids. Losses at the gene ends were 4 bases for V and 4 bases for J; bases not matched to a gene: 7. CDR3 loop: CASSIQQGGTEAFF. The CDR3 bases are TGCGCCAGCAGCATACAGCAGGGGGGCACTGAAGCTTTCTTT.

This clonotype came up a few times. The chain is built from TRBV24-1 and TRBJ2-1; the match to TRBD2 covers 9 bases. This CDR3 spans 17 amino acids. Per the germline V gene, CDR1 is KGHDR and CDR2 is SFDVKD. The V segment lost 5 bases and the J segment 4 bases; nucleotides outside the gene matches: 11. The CDR3 DNA reads TGTGCCACCAGTGTGATAGCAGCGGGAGGATTGTACAATGAGCAGTTCTTC. This gives the protein CATSVIAAGGLYNEQFF.